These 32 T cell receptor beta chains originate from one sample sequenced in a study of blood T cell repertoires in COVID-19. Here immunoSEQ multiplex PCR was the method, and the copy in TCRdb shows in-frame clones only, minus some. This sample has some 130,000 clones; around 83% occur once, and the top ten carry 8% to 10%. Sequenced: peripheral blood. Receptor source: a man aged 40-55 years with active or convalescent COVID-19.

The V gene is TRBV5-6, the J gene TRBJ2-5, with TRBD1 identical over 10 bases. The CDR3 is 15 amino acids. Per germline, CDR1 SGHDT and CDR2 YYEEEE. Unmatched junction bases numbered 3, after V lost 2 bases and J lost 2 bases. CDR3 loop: CASSLGQGVQETQYF. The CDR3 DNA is TGTGCCAGCAGCTTAGGACAGGGGGTACAAGAGACCCAGTACTTC.

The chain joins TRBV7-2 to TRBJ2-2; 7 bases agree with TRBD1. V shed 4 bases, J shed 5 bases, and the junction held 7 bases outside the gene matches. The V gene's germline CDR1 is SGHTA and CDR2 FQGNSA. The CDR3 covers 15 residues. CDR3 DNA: TGTGCCAGCAGCTCCACGAGGGGGCCGACCGGGGAGCTGTTTTTT. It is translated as CASSSTRGPTGELFF.

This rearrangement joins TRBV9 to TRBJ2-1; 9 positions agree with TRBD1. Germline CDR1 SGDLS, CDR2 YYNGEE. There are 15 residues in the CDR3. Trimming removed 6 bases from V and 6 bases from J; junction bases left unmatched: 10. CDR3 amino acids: CASTQGLGQGNEQFF. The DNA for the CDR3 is TGTGCCAGCACCCAAGGACTGGGACAGGGCAATGAGCAGTTCTTC.

CDR3 amino acids: CASSPSGTSGNTIYF. For the CDR3, the DNA is TGTGCCAGCAGTCCTTCCGGGACATCTGGAAACACCATATATTTT. The rearrangement links TRBV9 to TRBJ1-3; tentative D call: TRBD1 (6 bases). Germline CDR1 SGDLS, CDR2 YYNGEE. Deletions cut 5 bases from V and 1 base from J, with 13 bases between. This CDR3 is 15 amino acids long.

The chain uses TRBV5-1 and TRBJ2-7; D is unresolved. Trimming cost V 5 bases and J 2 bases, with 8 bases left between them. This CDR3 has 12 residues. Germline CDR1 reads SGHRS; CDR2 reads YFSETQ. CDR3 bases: TGCGCCAGCAGTGGTCAGACCTACGAGCAGTACTTC. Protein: CASSGQTYEQYF. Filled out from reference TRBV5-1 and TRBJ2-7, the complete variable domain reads KAGVTQTPRYLIKTRGQQVTLSCSPISGHRSVSWYQQTPGQGLQFLFEYFSETQRNKGNFPGRFSGRQFSNSRSEMNVSTLELGDSALYLCASSGQTYEQYFGPGTRLTVT.

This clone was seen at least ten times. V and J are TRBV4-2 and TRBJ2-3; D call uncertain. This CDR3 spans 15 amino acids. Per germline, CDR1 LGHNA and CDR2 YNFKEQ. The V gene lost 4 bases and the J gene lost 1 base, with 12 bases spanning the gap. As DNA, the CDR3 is TGTGCCAGCAGCCCCCGACCCGAGGGCACAGATACGCAGTATTTT. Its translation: CASSPRPEGTDTQYF.

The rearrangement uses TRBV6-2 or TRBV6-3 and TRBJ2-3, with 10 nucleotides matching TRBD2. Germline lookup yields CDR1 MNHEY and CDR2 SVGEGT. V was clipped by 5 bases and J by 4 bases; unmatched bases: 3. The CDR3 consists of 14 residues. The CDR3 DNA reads TGTGCCAGCAGTGCGGGACTAGCGTCAGATACGCAGTATTTT. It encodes CASSAGLASDTQYF.

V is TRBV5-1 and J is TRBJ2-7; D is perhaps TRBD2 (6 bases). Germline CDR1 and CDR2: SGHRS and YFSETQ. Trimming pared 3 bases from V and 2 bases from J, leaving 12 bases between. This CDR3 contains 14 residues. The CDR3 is CASSSTGLTYEQYF. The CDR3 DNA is TGCGCCAGCAGCTCAACGGGACTTACCTACGAGCAGTACTTC.

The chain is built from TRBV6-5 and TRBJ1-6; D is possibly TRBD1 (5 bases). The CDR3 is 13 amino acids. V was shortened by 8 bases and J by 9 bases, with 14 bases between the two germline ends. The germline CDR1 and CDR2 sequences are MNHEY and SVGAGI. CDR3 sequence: CASGEGLGSPLHF. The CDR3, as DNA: TGTGCCAGCGGGGAGGGGCTCGGTTCACCCCTCCACTTT.

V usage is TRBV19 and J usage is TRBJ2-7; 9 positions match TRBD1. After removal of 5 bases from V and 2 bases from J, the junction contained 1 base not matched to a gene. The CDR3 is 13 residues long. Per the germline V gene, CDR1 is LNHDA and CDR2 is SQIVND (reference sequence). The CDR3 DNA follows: TGTGCCAGTAGTGGGACAGGGACCTACGAGCAGTACTTC. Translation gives CASSGTGTYEQYF.

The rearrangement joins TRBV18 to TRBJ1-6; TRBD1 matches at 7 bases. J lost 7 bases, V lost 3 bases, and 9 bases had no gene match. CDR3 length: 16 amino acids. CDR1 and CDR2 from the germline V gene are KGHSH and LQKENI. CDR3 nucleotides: TGTGCCAGCTCACCGTTTGCGACAGGGATAAATTCACCCCTCCACTTT. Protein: CASSPFATGINSPLHF.

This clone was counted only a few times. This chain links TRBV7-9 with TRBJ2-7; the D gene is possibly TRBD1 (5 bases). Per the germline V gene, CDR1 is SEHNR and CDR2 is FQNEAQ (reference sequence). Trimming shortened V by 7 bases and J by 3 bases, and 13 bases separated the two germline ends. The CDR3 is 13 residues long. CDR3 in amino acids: CASTVDSDYEQYF. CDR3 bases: TGTGCCAGCACGGTTGACAGCGACTACGAGCAGTACTTC.

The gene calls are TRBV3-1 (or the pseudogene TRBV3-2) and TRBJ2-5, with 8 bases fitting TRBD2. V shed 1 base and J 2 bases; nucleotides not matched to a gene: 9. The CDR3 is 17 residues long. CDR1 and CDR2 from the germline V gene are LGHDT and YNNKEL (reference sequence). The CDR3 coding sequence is TGTGCCAGCAGCCAAGTAATTAGCGGGAAGATTCAAGAGACCCAGTACTTC. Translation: CASSQVISGKIQETQYF.

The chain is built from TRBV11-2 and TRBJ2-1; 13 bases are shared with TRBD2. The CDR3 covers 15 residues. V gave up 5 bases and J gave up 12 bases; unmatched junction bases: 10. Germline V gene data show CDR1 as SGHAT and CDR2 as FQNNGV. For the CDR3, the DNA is TGTGCCAGCAGCCCTACTAGCGGGGGGGCCTATGGGCAGTTCTTC. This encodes CASSPTSGGAYGQFF.

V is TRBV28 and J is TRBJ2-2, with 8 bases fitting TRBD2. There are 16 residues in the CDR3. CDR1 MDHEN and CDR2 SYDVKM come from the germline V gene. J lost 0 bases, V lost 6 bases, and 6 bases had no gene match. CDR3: CASSPAGLANTGELFF. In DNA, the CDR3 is TGTGCCAGCAGCCCGGCGGGACTAGCGAACACCGGGGAGCTGTTTTTT.

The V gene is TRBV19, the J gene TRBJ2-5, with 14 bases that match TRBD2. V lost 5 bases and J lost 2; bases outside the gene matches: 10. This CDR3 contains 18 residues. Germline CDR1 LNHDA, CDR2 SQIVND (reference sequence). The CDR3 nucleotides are TGTGCCAGTAGTCCGACTAGCGGGGGGGTTAGCAGTCAAGAGACCCAGTACTTC. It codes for CASSPTSGGVSSQETQYF.

CDR3 sequence (DNA): TGTGCCAGCAGCCAAAGTCGGGACTACCCAGAGACCCAGTACTTC. It is translated as CASSQSRDYPETQYF. The chain joins TRBV3-1 (or the pseudogene TRBV3-2) to TRBJ2-5, with 7 bases matching TRBD2. The V segment lost 2 bases and the J segment 4 bases; nucleotides outside the gene matches: 7. CDR1 is LGHDT, CDR2 YNNKEL, per germline (reference sequence). CDR3 length equals 15 residues.

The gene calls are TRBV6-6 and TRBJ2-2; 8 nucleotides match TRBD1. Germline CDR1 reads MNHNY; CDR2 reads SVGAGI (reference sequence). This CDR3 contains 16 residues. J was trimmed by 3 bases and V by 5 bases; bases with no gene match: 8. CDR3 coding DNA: TGTGCCAGCAGTCGGCGAGGGGACAGGCACACCGGGGAGCTGTTTTTT. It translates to CASSRRGDRHTGELFF.

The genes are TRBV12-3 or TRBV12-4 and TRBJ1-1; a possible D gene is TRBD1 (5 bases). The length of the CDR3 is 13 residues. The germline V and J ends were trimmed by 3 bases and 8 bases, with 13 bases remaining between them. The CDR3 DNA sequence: TGTGCCAGCAGTTTTTTCGGAGGGGCCGAAGCTTTCTTT. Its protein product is CASSFFGGAEAFF.

The CDR3 region has the DNA TGCGCCAGCAGCTTGGCGGGAAGCTCTGGAAACACCATATATTTT. It specifies CASSLAGSSGNTIYF. V is TRBV5-1 and J is TRBJ1-3; D is uncertain. This CDR3 spans 15 amino acids. CDR1 is SGHRS and CDR2 is YFSETQ in the germline V gene. V was cut by 0 bases and J by 0 bases, with 7 bases left in between.

This chain's CDR3 is CASSRRDRGGNSPLHF. For the CDR3, the DNA is TGTGCCAGCAGCCGCCGAGACAGGGGAGGGAATTCACCCCTCCACTTT. The gene calls are TRBV5-6 and TRBJ1-6; 8 bases are shared with TRBD1. Germline V gene sequence: CDR1 SGHDT, CDR2 YYEEEE. This CDR3 region has 16 residues. Trimming at V came to 4 bases and at J to 7 bases, leaving 10 bases not matched to a gene.

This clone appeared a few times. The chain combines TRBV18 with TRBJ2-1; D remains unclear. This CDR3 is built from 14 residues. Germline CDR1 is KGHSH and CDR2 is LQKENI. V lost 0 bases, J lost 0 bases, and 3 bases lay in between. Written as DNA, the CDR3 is TGTGCCAGCTCACCACCCCACTCCTACAATGAGCAGTTCTTC. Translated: CASSPPHSYNEQFF. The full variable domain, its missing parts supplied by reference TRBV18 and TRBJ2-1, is NAGVMQNPRHLVRRRGQEARLRCSPMKGHSHVYWYRQLPEEGLKFMVYLQKENIIDESGMPKERFSAEFPKEGPSILRIQQVVRGDSAAYFCASSPPHSYNEQFFGPGTRLTVL.

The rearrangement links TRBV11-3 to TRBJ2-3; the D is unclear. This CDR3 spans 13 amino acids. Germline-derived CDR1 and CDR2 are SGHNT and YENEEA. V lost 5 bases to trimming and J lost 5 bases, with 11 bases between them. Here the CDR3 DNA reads TGTGCCAGCAGCGCCGGGTTTGGAGATACGCAGTATTTT. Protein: CASSAGFGDTQYF.

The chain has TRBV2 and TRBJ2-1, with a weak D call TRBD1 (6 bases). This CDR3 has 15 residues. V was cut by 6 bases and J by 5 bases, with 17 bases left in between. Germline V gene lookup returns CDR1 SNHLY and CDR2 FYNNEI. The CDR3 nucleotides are TGTGCCAGCAGCCTACAGGGCTCCGGGGACAATGAGCAGTTCTTC. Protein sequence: CASSLQGSGDNEQFF.

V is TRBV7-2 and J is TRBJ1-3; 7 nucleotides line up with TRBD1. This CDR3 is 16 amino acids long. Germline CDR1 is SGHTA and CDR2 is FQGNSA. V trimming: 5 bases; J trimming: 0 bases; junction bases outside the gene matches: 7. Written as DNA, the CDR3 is TGTGCCAGCAGCCGGGACAGCACTATCTCTGGAAACACCATATATTTT. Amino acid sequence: CASSRDSTISGNTIYF.

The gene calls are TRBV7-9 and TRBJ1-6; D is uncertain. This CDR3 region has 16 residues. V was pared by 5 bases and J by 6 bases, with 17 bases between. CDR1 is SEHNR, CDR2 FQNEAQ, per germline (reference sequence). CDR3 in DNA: TGTGCCAGCAGCCGCGGTCCCGAAGCAATTAATTCACCCCTCCACTTT. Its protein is CASSRGPEAINSPLHF.

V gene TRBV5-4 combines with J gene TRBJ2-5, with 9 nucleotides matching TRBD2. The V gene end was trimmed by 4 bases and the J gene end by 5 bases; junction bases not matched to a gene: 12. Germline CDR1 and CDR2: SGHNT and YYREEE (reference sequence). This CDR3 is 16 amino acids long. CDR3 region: CASSPGESGGWETQYF. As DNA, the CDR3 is TGTGCCAGCAGCCCTGGGGAGAGCGGGGGGTGGGAGACCCAGTACTTC. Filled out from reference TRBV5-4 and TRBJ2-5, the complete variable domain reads ETGVTQSPTHLIKTRGQQVTLRCSSQSGHNTVSWYQQALGQGPQFIFQYYREEENGRGNFPPRFSGLQFPNYSSELNVNALELDDSALYLCASSPGESGGWETQYFGPGTRLLVL.

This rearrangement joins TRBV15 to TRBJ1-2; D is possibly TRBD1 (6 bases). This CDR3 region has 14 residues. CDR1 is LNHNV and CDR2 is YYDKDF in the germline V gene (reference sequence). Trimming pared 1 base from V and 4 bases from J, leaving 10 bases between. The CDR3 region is CATSRGTDSYGYTF. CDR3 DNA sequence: TGTGCCACCAGCAGAGGGACAGACTCCTATGGCTACACCTTC. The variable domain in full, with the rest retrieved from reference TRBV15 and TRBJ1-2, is DAMVIQNPRYQVTQFGKPVTLSCSQTLNHNVMYWYQQKSSQAPKLLFHYYDKDFNNEADTPDNFQSRRPNTSFCFLDIRSPGLGDTAMYLCATSRGTDSYGYTFGSGTRLTVV.

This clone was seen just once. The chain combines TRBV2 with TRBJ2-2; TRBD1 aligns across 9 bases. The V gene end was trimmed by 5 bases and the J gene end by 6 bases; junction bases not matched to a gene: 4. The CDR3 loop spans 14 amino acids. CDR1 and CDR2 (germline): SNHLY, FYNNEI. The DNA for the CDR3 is TGTGCCAGCAGTCCGGACAGGGGATCCGGGGAGCTGTTTTTT. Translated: CASSPDRGSGELFF. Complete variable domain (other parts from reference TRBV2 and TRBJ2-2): EPEVTQTPSHQVTQMGQEVILRCVPISNHLYFYWYRQILGQKVEFLVSFYNNEISEKSEIFDDQFSVERPDGSNFTLKIRSTKLEDSAMYFCASSPDRGSGELFFGEGSRLTVL.

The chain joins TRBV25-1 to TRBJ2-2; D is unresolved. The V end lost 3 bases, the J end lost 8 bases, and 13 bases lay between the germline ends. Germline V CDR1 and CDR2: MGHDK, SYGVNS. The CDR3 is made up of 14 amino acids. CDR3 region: CASSETARLGELFF. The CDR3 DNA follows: TGTGCCAGCAGTGAGACTGCGCGTTTAGGGGAGCTGTTTTTT.

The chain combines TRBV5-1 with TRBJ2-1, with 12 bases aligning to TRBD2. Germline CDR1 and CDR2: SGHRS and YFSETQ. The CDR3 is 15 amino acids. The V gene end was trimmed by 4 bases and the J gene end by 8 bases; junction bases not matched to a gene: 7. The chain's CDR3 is CASSPTSGGFDEQFF. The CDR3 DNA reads TGCGCCAGCAGCCCCACTAGCGGGGGGTTCGATGAGCAGTTCTTC.

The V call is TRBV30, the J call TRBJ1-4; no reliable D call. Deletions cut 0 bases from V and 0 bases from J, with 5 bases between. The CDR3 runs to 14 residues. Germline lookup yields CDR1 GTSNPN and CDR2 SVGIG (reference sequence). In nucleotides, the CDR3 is TGTGCCTGGAGTGTCCAGTCAACTAATGAAAAACTGTTTTTT. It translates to CAWSVQSTNEKLFF.